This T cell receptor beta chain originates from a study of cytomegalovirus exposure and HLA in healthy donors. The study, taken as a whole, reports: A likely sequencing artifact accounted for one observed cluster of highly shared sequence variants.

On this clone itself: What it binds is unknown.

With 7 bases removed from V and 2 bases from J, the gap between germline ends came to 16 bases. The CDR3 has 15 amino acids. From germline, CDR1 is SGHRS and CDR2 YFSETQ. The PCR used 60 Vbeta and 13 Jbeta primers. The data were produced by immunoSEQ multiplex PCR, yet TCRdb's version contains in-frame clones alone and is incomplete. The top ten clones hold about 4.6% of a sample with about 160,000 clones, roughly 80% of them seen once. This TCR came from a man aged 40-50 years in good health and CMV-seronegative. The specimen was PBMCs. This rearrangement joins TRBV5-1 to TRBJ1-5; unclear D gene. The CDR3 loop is CASRYDNSGNQPQHF. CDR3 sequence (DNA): TGCGCCAGCCGTTACGACAATTCGGGCAATCAGCCCCAGCATTTT.